This T cell receptor beta chain was recorded in a study of T cell responses to AZD1222 COVID-19 vaccine. From germline, CDR1 is LNHDA and CDR2 SQIVND (reference sequence). The CDR3 totals 14 residues. The V end lost 5 bases, the J end lost 3 bases, and 14 bases lay between the germline ends. TCRdb's table, derived via immunoSEQ multiplex PCR, lists solely in-frame clones and lacks some. The repertoire holds 150,000 to 250,000 clones, with approximately 90% as singletons. This material consisted of peripheral blood, taken 28 days after the second AZD1222 dose. This rearrangement joins TRBV19 to TRBJ2-7, with D perhaps TRBD1 or TRBD2 (5 bases each). This TCR derives from an adult who received the AZD1222 COVID-19 vaccine. CDR3 amino acids: CASSYRWDLYEQYF. In DNA, the CDR3 is TGTGCCAGTAGTTATAGGTGGGACCTCTACGAGCAGTACTTC.